The T cell receptor (beta chain) under discussion was sequenced for a study of OX40 agonist ivuxolimab in advanced cancers. This table comes from immunoSEQ multiplex PCR, and its TCRdb copy is limited to in-frame clones, with some not included. The sample lists 80,000 or so clones, 90% occurring once. CDR1 is SNHLY, CDR2 FYNNEI, per germline. The CDR3 has 14 amino acids. The V and J ends lost 6 bases and 5 bases, in that order; junction bases with no gene match: 9. The clonotype was recovered from an adult with an advanced solid tumor such as melanoma, head and neck, liver or kidney cancer. The sample in question was CD4+ or CD8+ T cells sorted from blood, obtained in a trial of the OX40 agonist ivuxolimab. The rearrangement joins TRBV2 to TRBJ1-2; 7 bases are shared with TRBD1. The CDR3 DNA reads as TGTGCCAGCAGACTACAGGGGCTCGGATATGGCTACACCTTC. Translated: CASRLQGLGYGYTF.